Following are 10 T cell receptor beta chains from one sample sequenced in a study of a mutant IDH1 vaccine in newly diagnosed glioma (dated by TCRdb to about 2021). No cognate antigen is known for these TCRs. According to the study, the label for this sample's time point signals: week 11, during vaccination. Every vaccine dose consisted of 300 ug of a 20-mer mutant IDH1 peptide in Montanide, administered subcutaneously together with topical imiquimod. The method behind the library was the immunoSEQ multiplex PCR assay. What TCRdb holds here is the immuneACCESS table cut down to in-frame rearrangements. Part of the clones is not present; checked against another copy, under half of the missing clones reflect an unresolved V gene, and the others are unexplained. This sample holds about 64,000 clones; approximately 84% were observed only once. The leading ten clones occupy about 9% of the sample. This specimen was PBMCs, taken from a glioma patient whose treatment included an IDH1 peptide vaccine. The receptors derive from a woman aged 45 to 65 with glioma.

This clone appeared once. This rearrangement joins TRBV5-4 to TRBJ2-2, with 9 positions matching TRBD1. Trimming took 3 bases from V and 7 from J; bases not matched to a gene: 7. This CDR3 comprises 15 residues. Germline CDR1 SGHNT, CDR2 YYREEE (reference sequence). The chain's CDR3 is CASSSRDRVDGELFF. DNA for the CDR3: TGTGCCAGCAGCTCCCGGGACAGGGTTGACGGGGAGCTGTTTTTT.

This clone has more than one count but fewer than ten. V gene TRBV18 combines with J gene TRBJ2-5, with D hard to call. The germline V and J ends were trimmed by 6 bases and 4 bases, with 21 bases remaining between them. The CDR3 covers 16 residues. CDR1 is KGHSH, CDR2 LQKENI, per germline. The CDR3 is CASSRLSGVSGETQYF. Here the CDR3 DNA reads TGTGCCAGCTCTCGACTTTCTGGGGTATCGGGAGAGACCCAGTACTTC. The full variable domain, in which reference TRBV18 and TRBJ2-5 provide the parts outside the CDR3, is NAGVMQNPRHLVRRRGQEARLRCSPMKGHSHVYWYRQLPEEGLKFMVYLQKENIIDESGMPKERFSAEFPKEGPSILRIQQVVRGDSAAYFCASSRLSGVSGETQYFGPGTRLLVL.

The chain carries TRBV5-3 and TRBJ1-3, with D unresolved. TRBV5-3 is noted as an ORF with a role that remains uncertain. The V end was cut by 1 base, the J end by 2 bases, with 10 bases between. The CDR3 runs 15 residues. In DNA, the CDR3 is TGTGCCAGAAGCTTGTGGGGTGGGGCTGGAAACACCATATATTTT. Protein sequence: CARSLWGGAGNTIYF.

The rearrangement joins TRBV6-1 to TRBJ1-5, with D tentatively TRBD1 (6 bases). Germline V gives CDR1 MNHNS, CDR2 SASEGT. V was shortened by 1 base and J by 0 bases, with 7 bases between the two germline ends. This CDR3 spans 15 amino acids. The CDR3 is CASSEGTVSNQPQHF. The CDR3 DNA sequence: TGTGCCAGCAGTGAAGGGACAGTTAGCAATCAGCCCCAGCATTTT.

This chain connects TRBV5-5 to TRBJ2-1, with 7 bases matching TRBD1. CDR1 is SGHKS, CDR2 YYEKEE, per germline (reference sequence). The CDR3 totals 15 residues. After removal of 0 bases from V and 8 bases from J, the junction contained 8 bases not matched to a gene. This CDR3 reads CASSLVGTDHDEQFF. The DNA for the CDR3 is TGTGCCAGCAGCTTGGTAGGGACAGACCACGATGAGCAGTTCTTC.

This chain joins TRBV29-1 and TRBJ2-3; the D gene is possibly TRBD1 (7 bases). Germline V gene lookup returns CDR1 SQVTM and CDR2 ANQGSEA. The V gene lost 2 bases and the J gene lost 0 bases, with 18 bases spanning the gap. The CDR3 is 17 amino acids. The CDR3 loop reads CSVENLEEGASTDTQYF. DNA for the CDR3: TGCAGCGTTGAAAACCTTGAGGAGGGGGCTAGCACAGATACGCAGTATTTT.

The chain links TRBV2 to TRBJ1-5; tentative D call: TRBD1 (6 bases). Between the trimmed V and J ends, which lost 4 bases and 11 bases, there was a span of 21 bases. Germline CDR1 is SNHLY and CDR2 is FYNNEI. The length of the CDR3 is 15 residues. The DNA of the CDR3 is TGTGCCAGCAGTGTTCGGGGGCAAGACACTGGGGCCCAGCATTTT. It yields the protein CASSVRGQDTGAQHF.

The chain couples TRBV2 to TRBJ1-3, with TRBD1 matching over 11 bases. The V gene's germline CDR1 is SNHLY and CDR2 FYNNEI. V lost 10 bases to trimming and J lost 5 bases; unmatched junction nucleotides: 10. The CDR3 is 15 amino acids. The CDR3 nucleotides read TGTGCCAAGCTATCCGGGACAGGGGGAAGAAACACCATATATTTT. This sequence encodes CAKLSGTGGRNTIYF.

V and J are TRBV5-1 and TRBJ1-1, with 8 bases lining up with TRBD1. Unmatched junction bases numbered 6, after V lost 0 bases and J lost 5 bases. Looked up from germline, CDR1 is SGHRS and CDR2 is YFSETQ. The CDR3 is 15 amino acids. DNA of the CDR3: TGCGCCAGCAGCTTGGCAGGACAGGGAGTTACTGAAGCTTTCTTT. It specifies CASSLAGQGVTEAFF. The full variable domain, with the rest looked up from reference TRBV5-1 and TRBJ1-1, is KAGVTQTPRYLIKTRGQQVTLSCSPISGHRSVSWYQQTPGQGLQFLFEYFSETQRNKGNFPGRFSGRQFSNSRSEMNVSTLELGDSALYLCASSLAGQGVTEAFFGQGTRLTVV.

The chain employs TRBV29-1 and TRBJ1-4; D is unclear. Trimming cost V 6 bases and J 8 bases, with 10 bases left between them. The CDR3 has 11 residues. Germline V gene lookup returns CDR1 SQVTM and CDR2 ANQGSEA. In DNA form, the CDR3 reads TGCAGCGTCTTGGGTGGGGAAAAACTGTTTTTT. This gives the protein CSVLGGEKLFF.